The clone carrying this TCR beta chain was seen a single time. Its antigen is unidentified. This specimen belongs to a study of Ad26.COV2.S vaccination and SARS-CoV-2 variants. Across the study: As a participant in COV1001, the donor was in the Ad26.COV2.S trial arm. Doses of Ad26.COV2.S were injected into muscle once or twice, 56 days apart. General study results and limits: It is possible that the TCR breadth and depth analyses underestimated the total T cell responses.

Only in-frame clones appear in the TCRdb table, and some are missing; sequencing was by immunoSEQ multiplex PCR. The sample gives some 250,000 clones, approximately 87% of which show up once; roughly 10% is in the top ten. The CDR3 has 14 residues. In germline, CDR1 is SGHTA, CDR2 FQGNSA. V was clipped by 0 bases and J by 3 bases, with 8 bases between them. Treatment here: about 20 received Ad26.COV2.S at low or high dose, single or two shots; roughly five received placebo; per-sample allocation not given. Sampling took place 63 days after the first vaccine or placebo injection. Donation came from an adult in Boston who was aged 18-55 years.

This receptor was identified in a person aged 18-65 years who received the Ad26.COV2.S COVID-19 vaccine or a placebo. The J gene is TRBJ1-1, the V gene TRBV7-2; D is unclear. Material: peripheral blood, obtained in a trial of Ad26.COV2.S vaccine versus placebo. The CDR3 is CASSLASGYTEAFF. DNA for the CDR3: TGTGCCAGCAGCTTAGCGTCAGGATACACTGAAGCTTTCTTT.